Below are 5 T cell receptor beta chains sequenced from a single sample in a study of T cell responses to AZD1222 COVID-19 vaccine. Profiled with immunoSEQ multiplex PCR; TCRdb holds only in-frame clones, not every one. The table lists some 150,000 clones, about 87% of them singletons. Sequencing was performed on peripheral blood, taken on day 0 of AZD1222 vaccination. Source of these receptors: an adult in good health.

The rearrangement links TRBV29-1 to TRBJ1-2, with D perhaps matching TRBD1 (6 bases). CDR1 is SQVTM and CDR2 is ANQGSEA in the germline V gene. Trimming shortened V by 6 bases and J by 4 bases, and 21 bases separated the two germline ends. The length of the CDR3 is 15 residues. Here the CDR3 DNA reads TGCAGCGTGAGGCGTCTCGGGGGCGGGGGCTATGGCTACACCTTC. Translating it yields CSVRRLGGGGYGYTF. Full variable domain (remainder filled in from reference TRBV29-1 and TRBJ1-2): SAVISQKPSRDICQRGTSLTIQCQVDSQVTMMFWYRQQPGQSLTLIATANQGSEATYESGFVIDKFPISRPNLTFSTLTVSNMSPEDSSIYLCSVRRLGGGGYGYTFGSGTRLTVV.

V usage is TRBV7-2 and J usage is TRBJ1-1; possibly TRBD1 for D (6 bases). CDR3 length: 16 residues. The germline CDR1 and CDR2 sequences are SGHTA and FQGNSA. The V end lost 1 base, the J end lost 0 bases, and 12 bases lay between the germline ends. CDR3 DNA: TGTGCCAGCAGCTTAGTCGGTGGGGGCATGAACACTGAAGCTTTCTTT. It encodes CASSLVGGGMNTEAFF.

This clone was seen once. The CDR3 protein is CASSSPGNTEAFF. In nucleotides, the CDR3 is TGTGCCAGCAGCAGCCCGGGTAACACTGAAGCTTTCTTT. The chain joins TRBV5-4 to TRBJ1-1; D not resolved. Trimming pared 4 bases from V and 2 bases from J, leaving 9 bases between. The CDR3 length is 13 residues. Germline CDR1 reads SGHNT; CDR2 reads YYREEE (reference sequence). Full variable domain (outside the CDR3, taken from reference TRBV5-4 and TRBJ1-1): ETGVTQSPTHLIKTRGQQVTLRCSSQSGHNTVSWYQQALGQGPQFIFQYYREEENGRGNFPPRFSGLQFPNYSSELNVNALELDDSALYLCASSSPGNTEAFFGQGTRLTVV.

This rearrangement joins TRBV10-3 to TRBJ2-1; tentatively, D is TRBD2 (5 bases). Trimming pared 8 bases from V and 8 bases from J, leaving 19 bases between. The CDR3 is 14 amino acids. CDR1 and CDR2 (germline): ENHRY, SYGVKD. Here the CDR3 DNA reads TGTGCCATCGGCCCCCGAGAGGGCCTGGATGAGCAGTTCTTC. Protein product: CAIGPREGLDEQFF.

The chain is built from TRBV6-2 or TRBV6-3 and TRBJ2-1; TRBD1 or TRBD2 may be the D gene (6 bases each). Per germline, CDR1 MNHEY and CDR2 SVGEGT. V was shortened by 5 bases and J by 4 bases, with 12 bases between the two germline ends. The CDR3 length is 14 residues. The CDR3: CASSNTGRYNEQFF. CDR3 coding DNA: TGTGCCAGCAGTAACACAGGGAGGTACAATGAGCAGTTCTTC.